A single sample gave rise to the 21 T cell receptor beta chains below, sequenced in a study of radiation and T cells in renal cell carcinoma. Sequencing used immunoSEQ multiplex PCR; TCRdb keeps in-frame clones, though not all of them. The sample carries 150,000 to 200,000 clones, approximately 90% recorded once. Time point indicated: blood 4 weeks post-SBRT, at nephrectomy. Treatment of the sample: 15 Gy SBRT to primary tumor, nephrectomy 4 weeks later. The input for sequencing was blood, taken from a patient whose treatment included radiotherapy and nephrectomy. The receptors stem from a woman between 50 and 59 years old with renal cell carcinoma.

The gene calls are TRBV5-1 and TRBJ2-7; D perhaps matches TRBD1 (5 bases). The V gene lost 2 bases and the J gene lost 2 bases, with 14 bases spanning the gap. Germline-derived CDR1 and CDR2 are SGHRS and YFSETQ. The CDR3 covers 15 residues. The CDR3 sequence is CASSFGVAGTYEQYF. The CDR3 DNA follows: TGCGCCAGCAGCTTTGGAGTGGCAGGGACCTACGAGCAGTACTTC.

The chain links TRBV4-2 to TRBJ2-3; 12 nucleotides match TRBD2. Germline V CDR1 and CDR2: LGHNA, YNFKEQ. V lost 4 bases to trimming and J lost 5 bases; unmatched junction nucleotides: 10. CDR3 length equals 17 residues. This CDR3 reads CASSLRLAGEVGDTQYF. CDR3 nucleotides: TGTGCCAGCAGCCTAAGACTAGCGGGGGAAGTAGGAGATACGCAGTATTTT.

This clone was seen a single time. The gene calls are TRBV7-9 and TRBJ2-1; 9 positions match TRBD2. This CDR3 is 16 amino acids long. CDR1 and CDR2 (germline): SEHNR, FQNEAQ (reference sequence). Trimming at V came to 4 bases and at J to 1 base, leaving 5 bases not matched to a gene. The CDR3 DNA sequence: TGTGCCAGCAGCTGGGGTAGCGGGGGTTCCTACAATGAGCAGTTCTTC. The encoded protein is CASSWGSGGSYNEQFF.

The chain recombines TRBV10-2 with TRBJ2-5; possible D gene TRBD1, 6 bases. V lost 6 bases and J lost 2, with 16 bases in between. The CDR3 sequence is 15 residues long. CDR1 is WSHSY, CDR2 SAAADI, per germline. The CDR3, as DNA: TGCGCCAGCAGCGCCCGGACAGCGAAGCAAGAGACCCAGTACTTC. Protein: CASSARTAKQETQYF.

The chain joins TRBV9 to TRBJ2-5, with 7 bases aligning to TRBD1. The ends lost 2 bases at V and 1 base at J; junction bases unmatched: 2. The length of the CDR3 is 14 residues. CDR1 is SGDLS and CDR2 is YYNGEE in the germline V gene. The CDR3 reads CASSVTGSQETQYF. The CDR3 DNA is TGTGCCAGCAGCGTGACAGGGTCCCAAGAGACCCAGTACTTC. Full variable domain (rest looked up from reference TRBV9 and TRBJ2-5): DSGVTQTPKHLITATGQRVTLRCSPRSGDLSVYWYQQSLDQGLQFLIQYYNGEERAKGNILERFSAQQFPDLHSELNLSSLELGDSALYFCASSVTGSQETQYFGPGTRLLVL.

This sequence joins TRBV6-5 and TRBJ1-1; 7 bases agree with TRBD1. This CDR3 comprises 15 residues. With 0 bases clipped from V and 4 bases from J, the junction kept 5 bases outside the gene matches. Looked up from germline, CDR1 is MNHEY and CDR2 is SVGAGI. The CDR3 loop is CASSYSTGTVTEAFF. The CDR3 bases are TGTGCCAGCAGTTACTCGACAGGGACGGTCACTGAAGCTTTCTTT.

The chain joins TRBV6-5 to TRBJ2-1, with D possibly matching TRBD1 (6 bases). Deletions cut 6 bases from V and 8 bases from J, with 20 bases between. Germline CDR1 reads MNHEY; CDR2 reads SVGAGI. The CDR3 has 15 amino acids. The CDR3 region is CASSNWGQGKHEQFF. As DNA, the CDR3 is TGTGCCAGCAGCAACTGGGGGCAGGGGAAGCATGAGCAGTTCTTC.

The CDR3 reads CASSLDTGANVLTF. The CDR3 bases are TGTGCCAGCAGCTTGGACACTGGGGCCAACGTCCTGACTTTC. The chain employs TRBV5-4 and TRBJ2-6; D not certain. The germline gives CDR1 SGHNT, CDR2 YYREEE (reference sequence). The V gene lost 0 bases and the J gene lost 2 bases, with 3 bases spanning the gap. This CDR3 comprises 14 residues.

The chain links TRBV11-3 to TRBJ2-1; TRBD2 matches 8 bases. Germline V gives CDR1 SGHNT, CDR2 YENEEA. The CDR3 is 15 residues long. After removal of 4 bases from V and 10 bases from J, the junction contained 12 bases not matched to a gene. CDR3 amino acids: CASSSIAGPWGEQFF. CDR3 nucleotides: TGTGCCAGCAGCTCGATAGCGGGGCCCTGGGGGGAGCAGTTCTTC.

This clone was seen only a few times. The gene calls are TRBV9 and TRBJ2-1; tentative D call: TRBD1 (6 bases). The CDR3 is 12 residues long. V lost 4 bases to trimming and J lost 5 bases, with 7 bases between them. Germline V gives CDR1 SGDLS, CDR2 YYNGEE. The chain's CDR3 is CASSRTDNEQFF. The CDR3 nucleotides are TGTGCCAGCAGCAGGACAGACAATGAGCAGTTCTTC.

The rearrangement joins TRBV9 to TRBJ1-6; D not certain. V gave up 4 bases and J gave up 6 bases, with 14 bases separating them. This CDR3 spans 15 amino acids. The germline V gene encodes CDR1 SGDLS and CDR2 YYNGEE. CDR3 in amino acids: CASSPPGRTNSPLHF. CDR3 coding DNA: TGTGCCAGCAGCCCCCCAGGTCGTACTAATTCACCCCTCCACTTT.

This clone was counted a single time. The V call is TRBV4-1, the J call TRBJ2-7, with 8 bases matching TRBD1. The CDR3 extends over 12 amino acids. V lost 4 bases and J lost 9; bases outside the gene matches: 5. In germline, CDR1 is MGHRA, CDR2 YSYEKL. This CDR3 reads CASSPGTGGQYF. CDR3 bases: TGCGCCAGCAGCCCAGGGACAGGTGGGCAGTACTTC.

V gene TRBV5-1 combines with J gene TRBJ1-1; D is uncertain. The CDR3 runs to 15 residues. Trimming shortened V by 0 bases and J by 0 bases, and 9 bases separated the two germline ends. The germline CDR1 and CDR2 sequences are SGHRS and YFSETQ. The CDR3 region has the DNA TGCGCCAGCAGCTTGGCCTCGACCGTGAACACTGAAGCTTTCTTT. This encodes CASSLASTVNTEAFF.

The chain employs TRBV30 and TRBJ1-2; no clear D. The CDR3 is 11 amino acids. CDR1 is GTSNPN and CDR2 is SVGIG in the germline V gene (reference sequence). V dropped 7 bases and J dropped 7 bases, with 13 bases sitting between them. The CDR3 DNA reads TGTGCCTCTTCGACGGGTGGTGGCTACACCTTC. It translates to CASSTGGGYTF.

This clone showed up just once. This chain uses TRBV7-8 with TRBJ2-1; D could derive from TRBD1 or TRBD2 (6 bases each). In germline, CDR1 is SGHVS, CDR2 FQNEAQ. V was clipped by 4 bases and J by 5 bases, with 15 bases between them. This CDR3 is built from 15 residues. The CDR3 coding sequence is TGTGCCAGCAGCTCGTCAAATCGGGGGCACAATGAGCAGTTCTTC. It yields the protein CASSSSNRGHNEQFF.

The chain uses TRBV6-5 and TRBJ1-1, with a tentative D call TRBD1 (5 bases). The CDR3 length is 13 residues. Germline CDR1 MNHEY, CDR2 SVGAGI. V was clipped by 7 bases and J by 7 bases, with 16 bases between them. The CDR3 spells CASTPRGAIEAFF. CDR3 sequence (DNA): TGTGCCAGCACTCCCCGAGGGGCAATTGAAGCTTTCTTT.

The V and J genes are TRBV7-9 and TRBJ1-2; no firm D call. CDR3 size: 14 residues. Germline V gene sequence: CDR1 SEHNR, CDR2 FQNEAQ (reference sequence). V was pared by 5 bases and J by 4 bases, with 14 bases between. DNA of the CDR3: TGTGCCAGCAGCCACTCTAGCGCAGCCTATGGCTACACCTTC. Translation gives CASSHSSAAYGYTF.

The V call is TRBV4-3, the J call TRBJ2-3, with 7 bases matching TRBD1. Germline CDR1 is LGHNA and CDR2 is YSLEER. Trimming removed 0 bases from V and 2 bases from J; junction bases left unmatched: 5. There are 16 residues in the CDR3. CDR3 sequence reads: CASSQEGTVITDTQYF. The CDR3 DNA reads as TGCGCCAGCAGCCAAGAGGGGACAGTCATCACAGATACGCAGTATTTT.

This chain joins TRBV7-9 and TRBJ1-2, with D uncertain. The germline V and J ends were trimmed by 4 bases and 8 bases, with 11 bases remaining between them. CDR1 and CDR2 from the germline V gene are SEHNR and FQNEAQ (reference sequence). The CDR3 spans 12 residues. The CDR3, as DNA: TGTGCCAGCAGCTCCCCTCCCGGGGGCTACACCTTC. Translated: CASSSPPGGYTF.

This clone was picked up one time. CDR3 sequence (DNA): TGTGCCAGTAGTGCCCGGACAGGGGGCGGTTACGAGCAGTACTTC. This gives the protein CASSARTGGGYEQYF. V gene TRBV19 combines with J gene TRBJ2-7, with 11 bases matching TRBD1. Germline CDR1 LNHDA, CDR2 SQIVND (reference sequence). V lost 5 bases, J lost 4 bases, and 7 bases stayed unmatched. This CDR3 spans 15 amino acids.

The chain recombines TRBV19 with TRBJ1-5; 9 nucleotides agree with TRBD1. The J segment lost 7 bases and the V segment lost 6 bases, leaving 4 bases of the junction unmatched. This CDR3 spans 13 amino acids. In germline, CDR1 is LNHDA, CDR2 SQIVND (reference sequence). The CDR3 nucleotides are TGTGCCAGTAGGGACAGGGGAGGACAGCCCCAGCATTTT. This sequence encodes CASRDRGGQPQHF. Full variable domain (missing parts from reference TRBV19 and TRBJ1-5): DGGITQSPKYLFRKEGQNVTLSCEQNLNHDAMYWYRQDPGQGLRLIYYSQIVNDFQKGDIAEGYSVSREKKESFPLTVTSAQKNPTAFYLCASRDRGGQPQHFGDGTRLSIL.